Below, 31 T cell receptor beta chains from the same sample are listed, as sequenced in a study of PD-1 blockade in classical Hodgkin lymphoma. Assay: immunoSEQ multiplex PCR; the TCRdb copy retains only in-frame clones and omits some. The data show tens of thousands of clones, 85% to 95% seen once. Time point described: newly diagnosed, previously untreated cHL patient sample. Specimen: peripheral blood mononuclear cells (PBMCs). All receptors derive from a human donor with classical Hodgkin lymphoma.

The chain carries TRBV6-5 and TRBJ2-3, with no clear D. Per germline, CDR1 MNHEY and CDR2 SVGAGI. V lost 10 bases to trimming and J lost 6 bases, with 14 bases between them. The CDR3 extends over 12 amino acids. The CDR3 DNA is TGTGCCACCTTGTCTCCTTGGGATACGCAGTATTTT. It yields the protein CATLSPWDTQYF.

The V call is TRBV7-2, the J call TRBJ1-1; D not resolved. This CDR3 has 14 residues. The V and J ends lost 2 bases and 4 bases respectively, with 11 bases between them. Looked up from germline, CDR1 is SGHTA and CDR2 is FQGNSA. This chain's CDR3 is CASSLHRGSTEAFF. Written as DNA, the CDR3 is TGTGCCAGCAGCTTACATCGGGGTAGCACTGAAGCTTTCTTT.

The rearrangement joins TRBV9 to TRBJ2-1; D uncertain. Per germline, CDR1 SGDLS and CDR2 YYNGEE. Trimming removed 0 bases from V and 6 bases from J, with 13 bases in between. The CDR3 covers 15 residues. CDR3 loop: CASSVGLGNSNEQFF. The CDR3 nucleotides are TGTGCCAGCAGCGTAGGGCTAGGTAATTCCAATGAGCAGTTCTTC.

This clone was seen a single time. The chain recombines TRBV19 with TRBJ1-2, with TRBD1 matching over 9 bases. This CDR3 has 13 residues. Trimming at V came to 3 bases and at J to 8 bases, leaving 4 bases not matched to a gene. Germline lookup yields CDR1 LNHDA and CDR2 SQIVND (reference sequence). The CDR3 coding sequence is TGTGCCAGTAGTATCAGACAGGGGGAGGGCTACACCTTC. The encoded protein is CASSIRQGEGYTF. Combining the CDR3 with reference TRBV19 and TRBJ1-2 gives the whole variable domain DGGITQSPKYLFRKEGQNVTLSCEQNLNHDAMYWYRQDPGQGLRLIYYSQIVNDFQKGDIAEGYSVSREKKESFPLTVTSAQKNPTAFYLCASSIRQGEGYTFGSGTRLTVV.

This rearrangement joins TRBV11-3 to TRBJ2-1, with unresolved D. The CDR3 contains 13 residues. Germline V gene data show CDR1 as SGHNT and CDR2 as YENEEA. The V end lost 4 bases, the J end lost 6 bases, and 10 bases lay between the germline ends. CDR3 DNA: TGTGCCAGCAGCTCAGGACCCGGCAATGAGCAGTTCTTC. This encodes CASSSGPGNEQFF.

V usage is TRBV5-1 and J usage is TRBJ2-5; D possibly corresponds to TRBD2 (5 bases). V lost 2 bases and J 2 bases, leaving 16 bases between the germline ends. This CDR3 spans 16 amino acids. Germline V gene lookup returns CDR1 SGHRS and CDR2 YFSETQ. The CDR3 region has the DNA TGCGCCAGCAGCTTAAACGGCGGAACTAGTCAAGAGACCCAGTACTTC. Translation: CASSLNGGTSQETQYF.

V gene TRBV7-2 combines with J gene TRBJ1-2, with unresolved D. The CDR3 covers 13 residues. V lost 1 base to trimming and J lost 4 bases, with 7 bases between them. Germline V gives CDR1 SGHTA, CDR2 FQGNSA. The CDR3 region is CASSLGKVYGYTF. In nucleotides, the CDR3 is TGTGCCAGCAGCTTAGGGAAAGTCTATGGCTACACCTTC.

The chain combines TRBV25-1 with TRBJ1-2, with D perhaps TRBD1 (5 bases). V shed 4 bases and J shed 5 bases, with 14 bases lying between them. CDR1 MGHDK and CDR2 SYGVNS come from the germline V gene. The CDR3 contains 14 residues. The CDR3 here is CASSGPAGWYGYTF. The CDR3 DNA reads as TGTGCCAGCAGTGGCCCCGCAGGGTGGTATGGCTACACCTTC.

This clone was seen just once. This rearrangement joins TRBV9 to TRBJ1-2; 7 bases agree with TRBD1. J gave up 4 bases and V 0 bases, and 3 bases lay outside the gene matches. This CDR3 has 14 amino acids. Germline V CDR1 and CDR2: SGDLS, YYNGEE. CDR3 protein: CASSVGRDSYGYTF. The DNA for the CDR3 is TGTGCCAGCAGCGTAGGCAGGGACAGCTATGGCTACACCTTC.

The chain uses TRBV7-8 and TRBJ2-3; 8 bases are shared with TRBD1. The CDR3 covers 14 residues. J lost 7 bases, V lost 2 bases, and 5 bases had no gene match. Germline lookup yields CDR1 SGHVS and CDR2 FQNEAQ. The CDR3 nucleotides are TGTGCCAGCAGCTTAAGCCAGGGGGCGAATACGCAGTATTTT. It translates to CASSLSQGANTQYF.

This chain links TRBV6-1 with TRBJ2-5; 9 nucleotides agree with TRBD1. CDR1 is MNHNS and CDR2 is SASEGT in the germline V gene. The CDR3 length is 14 residues. V gave up 10 bases and J gave up 5 bases; unmatched junction bases: 11. CDR3 in DNA: TGTGCCACCTACCCACAGGGGGCTGGGGAGACCCAGTACTTC. It is translated as CATYPQGAGETQYF.

The chain carries TRBV18 and TRBJ1-3; D not resolved. V shed 6 bases and J shed 7 bases, with 7 bases lying between them. The CDR3 covers 11 residues. Germline V gene lookup returns CDR1 KGHSH and CDR2 LQKENI. The CDR3 DNA reads as TGTGCCAGCTCTCTCGGGAACACCATATATTTT. Amino acids: CASSLGNTIYF.

The chain has TRBV5-4 and TRBJ2-7; either TRBD1 or TRBD2 may supply D (7 bases each). CDR3 size: 14 residues. Trimming took off 4 bases at V and 2 bases at J, with 13 bases between the two ends. The V gene's germline CDR1 is SGHNT and CDR2 YYREEE (reference sequence). CDR3: CASSPQGGAYEQYF. DNA for the CDR3: TGTGCCAGCAGCCCCCAGGGGGGGGCCTACGAGCAGTACTTC.

The V call is TRBV6-6, the J call TRBJ2-3, with no clear D. V was cut by 10 bases and J by 6 bases, with 14 bases left in between. Germline CDR1 and CDR2: MNHNY and SVGAGI (reference sequence). There are 12 residues in the CDR3. CDR3 in amino acids: CATLSPWDTQYF. DNA of the CDR3: TGTGCCACCTTGTCTCCTTGGGATACGCAGTATTTT.

The chain carries TRBV2 and TRBJ2-6, with D maybe TRBD1 (6 bases). From germline, CDR1 is SNHLY and CDR2 FYNNEI. The CDR3 is 15 amino acids. V gave up 6 bases and J gave up 4 bases, with 13 bases separating them. The CDR3 DNA sequence: TGTGCCAGCAGCCCCAGGGGCAGGGGGGCCAACGTCCTGACTTTC. Protein product: CASSPRGRGANVLTF.

This rearrangement joins TRBV5-6 to TRBJ2-7; D not certain. The CDR3 loop spans 12 amino acids. V lost 0 bases and J 5 bases, leaving 6 bases between the germline ends. Germline assignment: CDR1 SGHDT and CDR2 YYEEEE. The DNA of the CDR3 is TGTGCCAGCAGCTTGGAGCGCCACGAGCAGTACTTC. Translating it yields CASSLERHEQYF.

The chain links TRBV7-9 to TRBJ2-7; D not resolved. Trimming pared 1 base from V and 4 bases from J, leaving 11 bases between. The germline CDR1 and CDR2 sequences are SEHNR and FQNEAQ (reference sequence). The CDR3 length is 14 residues. The CDR3 is CASSLGPGEYEQYF. DNA for the CDR3: TGTGCCAGCAGCTTAGGCCCGGGTGAGTACGAGCAGTACTTC.

The chain employs TRBV19 and TRBJ1-5; 8 positions agree with TRBD1. The CDR3 sequence is 15 residues long. Germline loops: CDR1 LNHDA, CDR2 SQIVND (reference sequence). V lost 3 bases, J lost 3 bases, and 4 bases stayed unmatched. In nucleotides, the CDR3 is TGTGCCAGTAGTATTGACAGGGGCCACAATCAGCCCCAGCATTTT. As protein: CASSIDRGHNQPQHF.

This clone has just one count. J is TRBJ2-3 and V is TRBV5-4; TRBD2 matches at 7 bases. The CDR3 sequence is 14 residues long. Germline CDR1 is SGHNT and CDR2 is YYREEE (reference sequence). Losses at the gene ends were 5 bases for V and 1 base for J; bases not matched to a gene: 4. The CDR3 protein is CASRLSGGTDTQYF. For the CDR3, the DNA is TGTGCCAGCAGATTAAGCGGGGGCACAGATACGCAGTATTTT. The variable domain in full, with the rest retrieved from reference TRBV5-4 and TRBJ2-3, is ETGVTQSPTHLIKTRGQQVTLRCSSQSGHNTVSWYQQALGQGPQFIFQYYREEENGRGNFPPRFSGLQFPNYSSELNVNALELDDSALYLCASRLSGGTDTQYFGPGTRLTVL.

The chain carries TRBV9 and TRBJ2-1; 9 nucleotides agree with TRBD1. Trimming at V came to 2 bases and at J to 4 bases, leaving 4 bases not matched to a gene. CDR1 is SGDLS, CDR2 YYNGEE, per germline. The CDR3 loop spans 15 amino acids. The CDR3 coding sequence is TGTGCCAGCAGCGTGGGACAGGGCCATTACAATGAGCAGTTCTTC. Amino acids: CASSVGQGHYNEQFF.

This clone was found once. The rearrangement joins TRBV7-8 to TRBJ2-7; possible D gene TRBD1, 6 bases. Trimming took off 6 bases at V and 4 bases at J, with 13 bases between the two ends. Looked up from germline, CDR1 is SGHVS and CDR2 is FQNEAQ. The CDR3 loop spans 13 amino acids. CDR3 nucleotides: TGTGCCAGCAGTTTGGGGGCCTTTTACGAGCAGTACTTC. Translated: CASSLGAFYEQYF.

A single count supports this clone. V usage is TRBV4-1 and J usage is TRBJ1-2; 8 positions match TRBD1. CDR1 and CDR2 (germline): MGHRA, YSYEKL. This CDR3 comprises 16 residues. The junction had 9 bases not matched to a gene; V was cut back by 0 bases and J by 6 bases. In DNA, the CDR3 is TGCGCCAGCAGCCAAGATCCTTGGGCAGGGGGCAATGGCTACACCTTC. Protein sequence: CASSQDPWAGGNGYTF.

This clone was recorded once. This chain joins TRBV7-7 and TRBJ2-1; D perhaps matches TRBD2 (6 bases). Trimming cost V 2 bases and J 6 bases, with 14 bases left between them. CDR1 is SSHAT and CDR2 is FNYEAQ in the germline V gene (reference sequence). The CDR3 has 15 residues. CDR3 protein: CASSLSGGKSNEQFF. CDR3 nucleotide sequence: TGTGCCAGCAGCTTATCTGGCGGGAAGTCCAATGAGCAGTTCTTC.

The chain is built from TRBV6-5 and TRBJ2-6; the D is unclear. CDR3 length: 15 residues. Germline CDR1 reads MNHEY; CDR2 reads SVGAGI. V was cut by 6 bases and J by 2 bases, with 11 bases left in between. The CDR3: CASSHTKAGANVLTF. CDR3 in DNA: TGTGCCAGCAGCCATACAAAAGCTGGGGCCAACGTCCTGACTTTC.

The J gene is TRBJ1-3, the V gene TRBV5-1, with TRBD1 matching 7 bases. Germline-derived CDR1 and CDR2 are SGHRS and YFSETQ. V was clipped by 2 bases and J by 0 bases; unmatched bases: 8. This CDR3 is built from 17 residues. The CDR3 DNA follows: TGCGCCAGCAGCTTCGGCCGACAGGGTTTCTCTGGAAACACCATATATTTT. Its protein product is CASSFGRQGFSGNTIYF.

This chain joins TRBV5-4 and TRBJ2-7; weak D call: TRBD2 (6 bases). V was cut by 0 bases and J by 2 bases, with 9 bases left in between. Germline CDR1 and CDR2: SGHNT and YYREEE (reference sequence). This CDR3 comprises 14 residues. The CDR3 nucleotides are TGTGCCAGCAGCTTGGGCGGGACCCCCTACGAGCAGTACTTC. Its protein product is CASSLGGTPYEQYF.

The chain links TRBV19 to TRBJ2-5, with D perhaps TRBD1 or TRBD2 (5 bases each). CDR3 length: 11 amino acids. CDR1 and CDR2 from the germline V gene are LNHDA and SQIVND (reference sequence). Trimming pared 6 bases from V and 9 bases from J, leaving 11 bases between. The CDR3 region has the DNA TGTGCCAGTAGGGGGGTAAGGGCCCAGTACTTC. Translated: CASRGVRAQYF.

The genes are TRBV11-2 and TRBJ2-3; TRBD2 agrees at 10 bases. The CDR3 sequence is 17 residues long. V shed 5 bases and J 7 bases; nucleotides not matched to a gene: 15. Germline V lookup: CDR1 SGHAT, CDR2 FQNNGV. The CDR3 protein is CASSHLIGAGGMYTQYF. CDR3 sequence (DNA): TGTGCCAGCAGCCACCTGATCGGAGCGGGGGGGATGTATACGCAGTATTTT.

CDR3: CASSQDGRSSGNTIYF. CDR3 in DNA: TGCGCCAGCAGCCAAGATGGCAGGAGCTCTGGAAACACCATATATTTT. The rearrangement joins TRBV4-1 to TRBJ1-3, with D unclear. CDR1 is MGHRA and CDR2 is YSYEKL in the germline V gene. CDR3 length: 16 residues. V was clipped by 0 bases and J by 0 bases, with 9 bases between them.

This chain links TRBV6-1 with TRBJ1-1, with D uncertain. The CDR3 loop spans 13 amino acids. Germline CDR1 is MNHNS and CDR2 is SASEGT. V was shortened by 6 bases and J by 3 bases, with 11 bases between the two germline ends. CDR3 protein: CASRGYGDTEAFF. The CDR3 DNA reads as TGTGCCAGCAGAGGTTACGGGGACACTGAAGCTTTCTTT.

The chain recombines TRBV5-1 with TRBJ1-1; D unresolved. CDR3 length: 16 amino acids. CDR1 is SGHRS, CDR2 YFSETQ, per germline. Trimming shortened V by 0 bases and J by 4 bases, and 16 bases separated the two germline ends. The CDR3 loop is CASSLDPQPPPTEAFF. Here the CDR3 DNA reads TGCGCCAGCAGCTTGGACCCTCAACCTCCGCCCACTGAAGCTTTCTTT.